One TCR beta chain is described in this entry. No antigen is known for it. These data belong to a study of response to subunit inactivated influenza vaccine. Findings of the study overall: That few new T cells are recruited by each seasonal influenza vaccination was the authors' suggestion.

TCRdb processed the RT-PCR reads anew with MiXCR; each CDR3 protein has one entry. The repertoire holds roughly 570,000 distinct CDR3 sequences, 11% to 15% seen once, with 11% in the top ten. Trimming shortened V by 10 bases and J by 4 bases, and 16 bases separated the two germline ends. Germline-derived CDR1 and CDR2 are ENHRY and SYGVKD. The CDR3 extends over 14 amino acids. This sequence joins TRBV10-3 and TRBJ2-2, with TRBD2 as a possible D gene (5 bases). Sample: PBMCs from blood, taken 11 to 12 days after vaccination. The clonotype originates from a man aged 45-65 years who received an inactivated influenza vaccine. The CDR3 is CATLGLFGTGELFF. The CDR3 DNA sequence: TGTGCCACCCTAGGACTTTTTGGCACCGGGGAGCTGTTTTTT.